A few counts support the clone carrying this T cell receptor (beta chain). Its antigen is as yet unknown. The data originate from a study of STAT5B mutations in CD4+ large granular lymphocyte leukemia. Controls came from buffy coats of healthy blood donors. In the original workflow: Productive clonotypes were detectable down to 2.59 x 10-5 frequency. Clones were sequenced by immunoSEQ multiplex PCR, and TCRdb holds only the in-frame ones, with some missing. The V and J calls and clone size were taken over from that table, and D and trimming were inferred from the DNA. Among tens of thousands of clones, roughly 78% were seen once, and the ten largest hold roughly 0.43%. The CDR3 covers 16 residues. CDR1 is GTSNPN, CDR2 SVGIG, per germline (reference sequence). V was shortened by 0 bases and J by 1 base, with 13 bases between the two germline ends. Overall study results and limits: Approximately 25% of private leukemic clonotypes occurred rarely in other patients' non-leukemic repertoires. 8/27 top patient clones versus 2/35 control clones were TRBV06-family.

This TCR came from a human donor in good health. Material for sequencing was CD4+ T cells from blood buffy coats. This sequence joins TRBV30 and TRBJ1-5, with D tentatively TRBD1 (6 bases). CDR3: CAWSVQGTGSNQPQHF. Here the CDR3 DNA reads TGTGCCTGGAGTGTACAGGGCACGGGGAGCAATCAGCCCCAGCATTTT.